This TCR beta chain stems from a study of blood T cell repertoires in COVID-19. For the study at large: Sites in the United States, Italy and Spain provided acute and convalescent COVID-19 samples. Nucleic acid was either cDNA or gDNA, and it came from T cells, B-cell-depleted T cells, or PBMCs.

Authors' analysis steps: Estimation of nucleated cell counts relied on the amplification of reference gene primers. Data came from immunoSEQ multiplex PCR; TCRdb stores just in-frame clones and leaves some out. V and J calls plus clone size are reproduced from that table; the DNA served to infer D and trimming. The sample gives 100,000 to 130,000 clones, 88% of which show up once; around 6.5% is in the top ten. The V and J ends lost 3 bases and 5 bases respectively, with 19 bases between them. Germline CDR1 KGHSH, CDR2 LQKENI. The CDR3 loop spans 16 amino acids. The source is a man aged 50 to 60 with active or convalescent COVID-19. The chain uses TRBV18 and TRBJ1-1, with D perhaps TRBD1 (6 bases). The sequenced sample consisted of peripheral blood. As DNA, the CDR3 is TGTGCCAGCTCACCGGAACAGGGCCTCGAGGGAACTGAAGCTTTCTTT. This translates into CASSPEQGLEGTEAFF.